The 29 T cell receptor beta chains presented below share a single source sample, sequenced in a study of Graves' ophthalmopathy and Graves' hyperthyroidism. RNA transcripts provided the template for amplifying TCR beta CDR3 regions. Second-round multiplex PCR came after a first-round RT-PCR that employed HTBI primers. Using its own MiXCR run on the multiplex PCR reads, TCRdb lists one record per CDR3 protein. The sample has some 380,000 distinct CDR3 sequences; 15% are singletons. Material: peripheral blood. All receptors come from a woman aged 18-29 years with stable Graves' hyperthyroidism.

At least ten counts were recorded for this clonotype. The gene calls are TRBV7-9 and TRBJ1-1; tentatively, D is TRBD1 (5 bases). In germline, CDR1 is SEHNR, CDR2 FQNEAQ (reference sequence). Trimming took off 3 bases at V and 11 bases at J, with 13 bases between the two ends. The CDR3 runs 12 residues. This CDR3 reads CASSFGAGGAFF. The CDR3 nucleotides are TGTGCCAGCAGCTTTGGGGCTGGTGGGGCTTTCTTT.

The chain employs TRBV4-1 and TRBJ1-2, with 12 bases aligning to TRBD1. V lost 1 base and J lost 8; bases outside the gene matches: 11. The germline gives CDR1 MGHRA, CDR2 YSYEKL. The CDR3 runs to 17 residues. CDR3 nucleotide sequence: TGCGCCAGCAGCCAAGTAATTAGGGACAGGGGGCGAGGGGGCTACACCTTC. It specifies CASSQVIRDRGRGGYTF.

The chain employs TRBV20-1 and TRBJ1-1, with D tentatively TRBD1 (5 bases). The CDR3 spans 14 residues. Trimming left V 7 bases short and J 2 bases short, with 17 bases between. Per germline, CDR1 DFQATT and CDR2 SNEGSKA (reference sequence). CDR3 sequence: CSGAPGDVNTEAFF. The CDR3 nucleotides are TGCAGTGGCGCCCCCGGGGACGTCAACACTGAAGCTTTCTTT.

Many counts were recorded for this clonotype. The chain uses TRBV24-1 and TRBJ1-2, with no clear D. The V end was cut by 3 bases, the J end by 5 bases, with 6 bases between. CDR1 KGHDR and CDR2 SFDVKD come from the germline V gene. The CDR3 is 12 residues long. This CDR3 reads CATSDVTYGYTF. The CDR3, as DNA: TGTGCCACCAGTGATGTAACTTATGGCTACACCTTC.

V usage is TRBV6-1 and J usage is TRBJ2-7, with D possibly being TRBD2 (6 bases). The CDR3 runs to 17 residues. From germline, CDR1 is MNHNS and CDR2 SASEGT. Trimming removed 6 bases from V and 2 bases from J, with 23 bases in between. The CDR3 loop reads CASRGVFAGTSTYEQYF. CDR3 nucleotides: TGTGCCAGCAGAGGGGTCTTCGCGGGAACTTCCACCTACGAGCAGTACTTC.

This clonotype was found many times. The rearrangement links TRBV12-3 or TRBV12-4 to TRBJ1-3, with D tentatively TRBD1 (5 bases). The CDR3 loop spans 18 amino acids. The V gene lost 1 base and the J gene lost 0 bases, with 16 bases spanning the gap. The CDR3 reads CASSLVHAGWASGNTIYF. DNA of the CDR3: TGTGCCAGCAGTTTAGTACATGCAGGGTGGGCCTCTGGAAACACCATATATTTT.

This chain connects TRBV19 to TRBJ1-1; D is possibly TRBD1 (6 bases). V was clipped by 3 bases and J by 6 bases, with 14 bases between them. The germline CDR1 and CDR2 sequences are LNHDA and SQIVND (reference sequence). The CDR3 contains 14 residues. CDR3 bases: TGTGCCAGTAGTATTAAAGTGTCAGGGGCTGAAGCTTTCTTT. Protein: CASSIKVSGAEAFF.

This clonotype was seen a handful of times. A much larger clone is a single base away; this may be a read error. The chain combines TRBV11-2 with TRBJ1-1; D uncertain. The length of the CDR3 is 13 residues. Germline values: CDR1 SGHAT, CDR2 FQNNGV. Deletions cut 5 bases from V and 12 bases from J, with 19 bases between. CDR3 in amino acids: CASSTEVAHLTFF. CDR3 DNA: TGTGCCAGCAGCACCGAAGTAGCGCATCTAACTTTCTTT.

The J gene is TRBJ2-5, the V gene TRBV12-3 or TRBV12-4; D is ambiguous. The V end was cut by 3 bases, the J end by 0 bases, with 5 bases between. CDR3 length equals 13 residues. The CDR3 loop reads CASSFNYQETQYF. CDR3 coding DNA: TGTGCCAGCAGTTTCAACTACCAAGAGACCCAGTACTTC.

The V gene is TRBV7-9, the J gene TRBJ2-6, with 7 bases fitting TRBD1. Trimming cost V 5 bases and J 2 bases; bases outside gene matches: 3. CDR1 and CDR2 from the germline V gene are SEHNR and FQNEAQ (reference sequence). This CDR3 has 15 residues. The CDR3 DNA reads TGTGCCAGCAGCCCGGGGACAGCTGGGGCCAACGTCCTGACTTTC. This encodes CASSPGTAGANVLTF.

This clonotype occurred many times. The chain uses TRBV7-2 and TRBJ1-1, with D perhaps TRBD1 (5 bases). This CDR3 has 15 amino acids. V was cut by 5 bases and J by 1 base, with 14 bases left in between. CDR1 is SGHTA, CDR2 FQGNSA, per germline. CDR3 DNA: TGTGCCAGCAGCCCGGCTCGTGACAGGAACACTGAAGCTTTCTTT. It yields the protein CASSPARDRNTEAFF. Complete variable domain (other parts from reference TRBV7-2 and TRBJ1-1): GAGVSQSPSNKVTEKGKDVELRCDPISGHTALYWYRQSLGQGLEFLIYFQGNSAPDKSGLPSDRFSAERTGGSVSTLTIQRTQQEDSAVYLCASSPARDRNTEAFFGQGTRLTVV.

The rearrangement links TRBV14 to TRBJ1-2; TRBD1 might be the D (5 bases). Germline CDR1 and CDR2: SGHDN and FVKESK. CDR3 size: 15 residues. Trimming removed 1 base from V and 6 bases from J, with 15 bases in between. In DNA, the CDR3 is TGTGCCAGCAGCCAAGCTTATCCAGGGAGGGATGGCTACACCTTC. Translated: CASSQAYPGRDGYTF.

In its sample, this clonotype was seen many times. This chain joins TRBV5-1 and TRBJ2-7; 13 bases match TRBD2. The junction had 3 bases not matched to a gene; V was cut back by 7 bases and J by 2 bases. From germline, CDR1 is SGHRS and CDR2 YFSETQ. There are 14 residues in the CDR3. CDR3 coding DNA: TGCGCCAGCGGGACTAGCGGGGCTACCTACGAGCAGTACTTC. Its protein is CASGTSGATYEQYF.

This rearrangement joins TRBV28 to TRBJ1-1, with unresolved D. Germline V gives CDR1 MDHEN, CDR2 SYDVKM. Deletions cut 6 bases from V and 3 bases from J, with 20 bases between. The length of the CDR3 is 16 residues. CDR3 protein: CASRRQIPNPDTEAFF. The DNA for the CDR3 is TGTGCCAGCAGGCGCCAGATACCTAACCCGGACACTGAAGCTTTCTTT.

This clonotype was counted ten times or more. The rearrangement uses TRBV29-1 and TRBJ1-1, with no clear D. This CDR3 is built from 13 residues. The V gene's germline CDR1 is SQVTM and CDR2 ANQGSEA. V was trimmed by 0 bases and J by 6 bases, leaving 11 bases between them. The CDR3 reads CSVEDPGGAEAFF. CDR3 nucleotides: TGCAGCGTTGAAGATCCAGGAGGAGCTGAAGCTTTCTTT.

There are many counts of this clonotype. The chain employs TRBV28 and TRBJ1-5, with D hard to call. The germline CDR1 and CDR2 sequences are MDHEN and SYDVKM. The CDR3 extends over 16 amino acids. Trimming left V 6 bases short and J 0 bases short, with 15 bases between. The CDR3 region is CASSISLGNSNQPQHF. In DNA form, the CDR3 reads TGTGCCAGCAGCATATCTTTGGGGAATAGCAATCAGCCCCAGCATTTT.

This clonotype was detected ten times or more. The gene calls are TRBV20-1 and TRBJ2-7; D may correspond to TRBD1 or TRBD2 (5 bases each). Germline-derived CDR1 and CDR2 are DFQATT and SNEGSKA (reference sequence). This CDR3 comprises 12 residues. Trimming shortened V by 3 bases and J by 6 bases, and 12 bases separated the two germline ends. The CDR3 DNA sequence: TGCAGTGCTAGGGGGGTTGAGCGCGAGCAGTACTTC. This sequence encodes CSARGVEREQYF.

This chain joins TRBV27 and TRBJ1-6; D is unclear. V lost 5 bases and J 10 bases, leaving 12 bases between the germline ends. The CDR3 length is 13 residues. Per the germline V gene, CDR1 is MNHEY and CDR2 is SMNVEV (reference sequence). This CDR3 is CASSPPGGSPLHF. CDR3 DNA sequence: TGTGCCAGCAGTCCCCCCGGTGGCTCACCCCTCCACTTT.

This clonotype was seen a few times. The genes are TRBV11-2 and TRBJ2-7; 13 bases fit TRBD2. This CDR3 comprises 19 residues. Losses at the gene ends were 4 bases for V and 3 bases for J; bases not matched to a gene: 15. Germline V CDR1 and CDR2: SGHAT, FQNNGV. CDR3 DNA: TGTGCCAGCAGCTCTAGACTAGCGGGGGGCGGAGGGGTCTTCTACGAGCAGTACTTC. Its translation is CASSSRLAGGGGVFYEQYF.

This clonotype was counted many times. The V gene is TRBV27, the J gene TRBJ1-1, with a weak D call TRBD1 (5 bases). The V end was cut by 6 bases, the J end by 1 base, with 18 bases between. This CDR3 spans 16 amino acids. Germline V lookup: CDR1 MNHEY, CDR2 SMNVEV (reference sequence). The CDR3 reads CASRSPSEGTNTEAFF. CDR3 DNA sequence: TGTGCCAGCAGATCCCCGAGTGAGGGGACGAACACTGAAGCTTTCTTT.

This clonotype was found many times. The rearrangement joins TRBV10-1 to TRBJ2-5, with D perhaps TRBD1 (5 bases). CDR3 length: 14 amino acids. V was cut by 2 bases and J by 1 base, with 8 bases left in between. Germline V gene lookup returns CDR1 WNHNN and CDR2 SYGVQD (reference sequence). The CDR3 reads CASSEDSLQETQYF. The CDR3 DNA follows: TGCGCCAGCAGTGAGGACAGCCTCCAAGAGACCCAGTACTTC.

This clonotype was seen ten or more times. J is TRBJ1-2 and V is TRBV13; D not certain. The length of the CDR3 is 12 residues. Trimming left V 6 bases short and J 7 bases short, with 12 bases between. Germline CDR1 and CDR2: PRHDT and FYEKMQ (reference sequence). This chain's CDR3 is CASSRGPGGYTF. The DNA of the CDR3 is TGTGCCAGCAGTCGCGGACCTGGTGGCTACACCTTC.

The table lists this clonotype with many counts. The CDR3 loop reads CASSDTPGRQPQHF. As DNA, the CDR3 is TGCGCCAGCAGCGATACCCCAGGGAGGCAGCCCCAGCATTTT. The V gene is TRBV5-1, the J gene TRBJ1-5; D possibly corresponds to TRBD1 (5 bases). The CDR3 runs 14 residues. Trimming left V 4 bases short and J 7 bases short, with 15 bases between. Germline V gene sequence: CDR1 SGHRS, CDR2 YFSETQ.

This clonotype occurred a few times. The rearrangement links TRBV11-1 to TRBJ1-1; D may be TRBD1 (5 bases). The CDR3 is made up of 16 amino acids. The germline V and J ends were trimmed by 2 bases and 6 bases, with 19 bases remaining between them. Germline V gene lookup returns CDR1 SGHAT and CDR2 FQDESV (reference sequence). The CDR3 DNA follows: TGTGCCAGCAGCTTACGGATCGGGACCTCTAACGCTGAAGCTTTCTTT. This gives the protein CASSLRIGTSNAEAFF.

This clonotype was seen at least ten times. The rearrangement joins TRBV12-3 or TRBV12-4 to TRBJ2-6; D not certain. This CDR3 is 15 amino acids long. V lost 5 bases to trimming and J lost 5 bases, with 13 bases between them. CDR3 nucleotides: TGTGCCAGCAGTCCAGACATGGGTCGGGCCAACGTCCTGACTTTC. Amino acids: CASSPDMGRANVLTF.

This clonotype was seen only once. V gene TRBV6-2 or TRBV6-3 combines with J gene TRBJ1-1; 10 positions agree with TRBD1. The V segment lost 0 bases and the J segment 6 bases; nucleotides outside the gene matches: 10. The CDR3 covers 17 residues. Germline V gene sequence: CDR1 MNHEY, CDR2 SVGEGT. The CDR3 sequence: CASSYSAGQGISPEAFF. CDR3 DNA: TGTGCCAGCAGTTACTCGGCGGGACAGGGGATCTCGCCTGAAGCTTTCTTT.

This clonotype was observed a few times. The genes are TRBV7-2 and TRBJ2-7; D tentatively reads TRBD1 or TRBD2 (5 bases each). The CDR3 runs 13 residues. CDR1 and CDR2 (germline): SGHTA, FQGNSA. The ends were cut back, 5 bases at V and 6 bases at J, with 14 bases in the middle. The CDR3 DNA follows: TGTGCCAGCAGCCTCGGACTTGGGGGCGAGCAGTACTTC. Translated, it gives CASSLGLGGEQYF.

This clonotype has at least ten counts. The chain is built from TRBV11-3 and TRBJ2-7; D possibly corresponds to TRBD2 (7 bases). Between the trimmed V and J ends, which lost 5 bases and 0 bases, there was a span of 17 bases. This CDR3 is built from 16 residues. From germline, CDR1 is SGHNT and CDR2 YENEEA. CDR3 loop: CASSLPGGASSYEQYF. CDR3 DNA sequence: TGTGCCAGCAGCCTCCCGGGGGGCGCAAGCTCCTACGAGCAGTACTTC.

This clonotype occurred many times. The chain carries TRBV6-5 and TRBJ1-2; 7 bases fit TRBD1. The V gene's germline CDR1 is MNHEY and CDR2 SVGAGI. This CDR3 is built from 15 residues. Trimming at V came to 2 bases and at J to 6 bases, leaving 9 bases not matched to a gene. The CDR3 here is CASSYRDRPLHGYTF. As DNA, the CDR3 is TGTGCCAGCAGTTACAGGGACAGACCGCTCCATGGCTACACCTTC.